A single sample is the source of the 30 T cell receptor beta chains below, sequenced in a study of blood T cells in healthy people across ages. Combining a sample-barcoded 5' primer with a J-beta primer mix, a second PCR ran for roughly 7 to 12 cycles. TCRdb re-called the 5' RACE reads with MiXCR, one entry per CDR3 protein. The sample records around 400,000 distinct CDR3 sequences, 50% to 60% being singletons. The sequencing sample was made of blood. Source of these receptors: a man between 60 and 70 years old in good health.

CDR3 amino acids: CASSLDRNGYTF. The CDR3 DNA is TGTGCCAGCAGCTTAGATCGAAATGGCTACACCTTC. The V and J genes are TRBV7-9 and TRBJ1-2; no firm D call. Germline V gene data show CDR1 as SEHNR and CDR2 as FQNEAQ (reference sequence). The CDR3 totals 12 residues. Trimming pared 1 base from V and 6 bases from J, leaving 6 bases between.

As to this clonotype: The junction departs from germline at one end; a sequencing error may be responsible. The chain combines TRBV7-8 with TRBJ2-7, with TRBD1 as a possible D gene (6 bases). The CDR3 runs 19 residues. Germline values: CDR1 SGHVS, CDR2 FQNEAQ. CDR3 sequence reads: CAGSLARFFARQESYEQYF. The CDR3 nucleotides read TGTGCCGGCAGCTTAGCTCGGTTCTTTGCGAGACAGGAGTCCTACGAGCAGTACTTC.

The CDR3: CSAGSGAPSEAFF. The DNA for the CDR3 is TGCAGTGCGGGGTCAGGGGCCCCCTCTGAAGCTTTCTTT. The rearrangement uses TRBV20-1 and TRBJ1-1; the D gene is possibly TRBD1 (6 bases). CDR1 DFQATT and CDR2 SNEGSKA come from the germline V gene (reference sequence). V was pared by 6 bases and J by 6 bases, with 17 bases between. This CDR3 region has 13 residues.

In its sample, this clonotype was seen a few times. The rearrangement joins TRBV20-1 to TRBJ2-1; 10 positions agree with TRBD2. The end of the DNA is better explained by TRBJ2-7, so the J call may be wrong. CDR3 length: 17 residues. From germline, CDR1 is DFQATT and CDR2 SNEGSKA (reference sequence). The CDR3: CSAPHRLAGKSYNEQYF. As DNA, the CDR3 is TGCAGTGCTCCCCACCGACTAGCGGGTAAATCCTACAATGAGCAGTACTTC.

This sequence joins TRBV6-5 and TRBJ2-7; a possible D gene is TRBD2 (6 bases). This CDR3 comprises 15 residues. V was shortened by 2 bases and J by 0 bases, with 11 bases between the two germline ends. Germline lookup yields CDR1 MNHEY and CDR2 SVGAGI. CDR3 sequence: CASSYPSASSYEQYF. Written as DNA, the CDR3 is TGTGCCAGCAGTTACCCTAGCGCAAGCTCCTACGAGCAGTACTTC.

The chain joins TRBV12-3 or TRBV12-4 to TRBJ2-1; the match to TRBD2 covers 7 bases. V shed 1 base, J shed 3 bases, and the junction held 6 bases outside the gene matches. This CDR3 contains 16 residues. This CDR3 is CASSLEGGSNYNEQFF. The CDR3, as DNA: TGTGCCAGCAGTTTAGAGGGCGGGAGCAACTACAATGAGCAGTTCTTC.

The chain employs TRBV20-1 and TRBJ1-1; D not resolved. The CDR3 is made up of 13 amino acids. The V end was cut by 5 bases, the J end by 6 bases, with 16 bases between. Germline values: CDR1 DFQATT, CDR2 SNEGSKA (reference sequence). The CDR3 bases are TGCAGTGCTTTCGTCGACCCCGGAGCTGAAGCTTTCTTT. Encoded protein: CSAFVDPGAEAFF.

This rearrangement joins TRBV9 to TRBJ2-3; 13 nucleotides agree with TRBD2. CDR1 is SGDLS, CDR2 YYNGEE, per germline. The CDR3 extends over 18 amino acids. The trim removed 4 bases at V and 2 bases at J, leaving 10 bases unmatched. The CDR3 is CASSSRGGLAGPTDTQYF. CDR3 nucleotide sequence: TGTGCCAGCAGCTCCCGGGGGGGACTAGCGGGACCCACAGATACGCAGTATTTT.

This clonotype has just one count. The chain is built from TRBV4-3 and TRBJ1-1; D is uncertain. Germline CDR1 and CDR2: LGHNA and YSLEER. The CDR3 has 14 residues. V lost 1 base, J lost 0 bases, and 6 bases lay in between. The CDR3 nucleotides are TGCGCCAGCAGCCAAGGAGGCATGAACACTGAAGCTTTCTTT. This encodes CASSQGGMNTEAFF.

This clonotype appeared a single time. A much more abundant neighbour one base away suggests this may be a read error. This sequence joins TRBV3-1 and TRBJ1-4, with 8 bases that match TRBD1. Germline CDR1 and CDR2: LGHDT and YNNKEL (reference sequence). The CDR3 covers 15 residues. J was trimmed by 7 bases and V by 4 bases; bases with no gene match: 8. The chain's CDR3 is CASSLIGQGGEKLFF. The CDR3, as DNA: TGTGCCAGCAGCCTCATCGGACAGGGCGGTGAAAAACTGTTTTTT.

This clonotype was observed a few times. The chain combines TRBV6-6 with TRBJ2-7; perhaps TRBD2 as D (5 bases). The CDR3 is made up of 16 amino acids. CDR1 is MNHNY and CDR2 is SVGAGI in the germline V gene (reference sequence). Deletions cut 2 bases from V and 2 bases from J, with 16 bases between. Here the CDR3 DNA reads TGTGCCAGCAGTTACACTAGGTCCTTACCCGCCTACGAGCAGTACTTC. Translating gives CASSYTRSLPAYEQYF.

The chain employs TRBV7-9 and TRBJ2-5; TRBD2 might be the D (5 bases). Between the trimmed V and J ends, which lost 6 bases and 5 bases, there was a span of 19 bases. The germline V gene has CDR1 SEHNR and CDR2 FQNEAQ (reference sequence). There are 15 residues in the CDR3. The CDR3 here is CASSSYTRGEETQYF. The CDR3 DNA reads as TGTGCCAGCAGTTCATATACTCGGGGTGAGGAGACCCAGTACTTC. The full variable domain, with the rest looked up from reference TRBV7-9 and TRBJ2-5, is DTGVSQNPRHKITKRGQNVTFRCDPISEHNRLYWYRQTLGQGPEFLTYFQNEAQLEKSRLLSDRFSAERPKGSFSTLEIQRTEQGDSAMYLCASSSYTRGEETQYFGPGTRLLVL.

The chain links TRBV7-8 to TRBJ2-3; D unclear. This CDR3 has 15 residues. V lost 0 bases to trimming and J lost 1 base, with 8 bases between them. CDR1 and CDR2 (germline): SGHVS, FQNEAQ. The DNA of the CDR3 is TGTGCCAGCAGCTTAGCCAGGTTGGGCACAGATACGCAGTATTTT. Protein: CASSLARLGTDTQYF.

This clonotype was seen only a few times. Written as DNA, the CDR3 is TGTGCCAGCAGCTTGAGTGGAGGGGGGGGTTACAATGAGCAGTTCTTC. Its protein product is CASSLSGGGGYNEQFF. The chain combines TRBV7-2 with TRBJ2-1; a weak D match, TRBD2 (7 bases). V was cut by 3 bases and J by 4 bases, with 16 bases left in between. The CDR3 extends over 16 amino acids. Per the germline V gene, CDR1 is SGHTA and CDR2 is FQGNSA. The full variable domain, in which reference TRBV7-2 and TRBJ2-1 provide the parts outside the CDR3, is GAGVSQSPSNKVTEKGKDVELRCDPISGHTALYWYRQSLGQGLEFLIYFQGNSAPDKSGLPSDRFSAERTGGSVSTLTIQRTQQEDSAVYLCASSLSGGGGYNEQFFGPGTRLTVL.

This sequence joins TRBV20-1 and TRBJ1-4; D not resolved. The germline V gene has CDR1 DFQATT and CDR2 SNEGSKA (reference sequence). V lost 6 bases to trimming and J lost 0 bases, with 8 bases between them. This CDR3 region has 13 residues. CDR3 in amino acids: CSAKITTNEKLFF. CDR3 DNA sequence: TGCAGTGCCAAGATCACAACTAATGAAAAACTGTTTTTT.

DNA of the CDR3: TGTGCCAGCAGTTTTAGGCAGGGAGCCTACGAGCAGTACTTC. It translates to CASSFRQGAYEQYF. The V gene is TRBV12-3 or TRBV12-4, the J gene TRBJ2-7, with D perhaps TRBD1 or TRBD2 (5 bases each). The CDR3 extends over 14 amino acids. The V end was cut by 3 bases, the J end by 2 bases, with 11 bases between.

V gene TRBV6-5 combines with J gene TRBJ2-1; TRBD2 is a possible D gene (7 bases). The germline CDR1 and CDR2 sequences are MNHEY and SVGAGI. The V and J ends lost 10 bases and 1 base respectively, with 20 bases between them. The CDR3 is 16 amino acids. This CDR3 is CATREGDGGSYNEQFF. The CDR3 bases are TGTGCCACCAGGGAGGGGGACGGGGGGTCCTACAATGAGCAGTTCTTC.

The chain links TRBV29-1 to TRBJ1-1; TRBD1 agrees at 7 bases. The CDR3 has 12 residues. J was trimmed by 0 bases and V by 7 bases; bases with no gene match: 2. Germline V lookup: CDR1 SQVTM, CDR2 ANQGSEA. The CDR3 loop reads CSAGTVNTEAFF. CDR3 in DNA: TGCAGCGCCGGGACAGTGAACACTGAAGCTTTCTTT.

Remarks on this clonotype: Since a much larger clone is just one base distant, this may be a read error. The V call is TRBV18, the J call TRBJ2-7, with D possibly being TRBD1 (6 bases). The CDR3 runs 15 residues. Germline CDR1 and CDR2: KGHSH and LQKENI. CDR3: CASSPGQGISYKQYF. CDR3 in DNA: TGTGCCAGCTCACCAGGGCAGGGGATCTCCTACAAGCAGTACTTC.

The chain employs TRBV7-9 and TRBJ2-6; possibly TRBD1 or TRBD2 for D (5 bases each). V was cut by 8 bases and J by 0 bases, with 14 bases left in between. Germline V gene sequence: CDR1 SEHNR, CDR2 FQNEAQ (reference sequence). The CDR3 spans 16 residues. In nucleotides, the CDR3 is TGTGCCAGCGGGAGACAGCTGAACTCTGGGGCCAACGTCCTGACTTTC. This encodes CASGRQLNSGANVLTF.

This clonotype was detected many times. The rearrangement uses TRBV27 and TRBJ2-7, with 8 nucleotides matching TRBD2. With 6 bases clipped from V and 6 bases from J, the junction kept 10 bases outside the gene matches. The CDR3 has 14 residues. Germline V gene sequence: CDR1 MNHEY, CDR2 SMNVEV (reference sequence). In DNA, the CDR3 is TGTGCCAGCAGCCCCTATCGGGGGGGTCCCGAGCAGTACTTC. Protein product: CASSPYRGGPEQYF.

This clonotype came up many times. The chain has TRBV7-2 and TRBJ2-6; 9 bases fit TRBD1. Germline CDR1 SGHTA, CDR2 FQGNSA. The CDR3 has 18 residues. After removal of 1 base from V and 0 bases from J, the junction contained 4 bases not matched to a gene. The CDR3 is CASSLGTGASSGANVLTF. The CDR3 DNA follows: TGTGCCAGCAGCTTAGGGACAGGGGCCAGCTCTGGGGCCAACGTCCTGACTTTC.

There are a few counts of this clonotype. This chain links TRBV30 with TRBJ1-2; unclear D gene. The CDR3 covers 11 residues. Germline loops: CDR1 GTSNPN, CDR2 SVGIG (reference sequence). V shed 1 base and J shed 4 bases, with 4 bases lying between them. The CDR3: CAWSAPYGYTF. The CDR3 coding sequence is TGTGCCTGGAGTGCCCCCTATGGCTACACCTTC.

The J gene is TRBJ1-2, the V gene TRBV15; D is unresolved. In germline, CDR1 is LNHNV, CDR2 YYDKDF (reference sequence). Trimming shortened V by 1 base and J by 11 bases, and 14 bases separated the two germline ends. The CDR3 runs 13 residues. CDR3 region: CATSRAQFGGYTF. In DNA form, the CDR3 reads TGTGCCACCAGCAGAGCACAATTTGGTGGTTACACCTTC.

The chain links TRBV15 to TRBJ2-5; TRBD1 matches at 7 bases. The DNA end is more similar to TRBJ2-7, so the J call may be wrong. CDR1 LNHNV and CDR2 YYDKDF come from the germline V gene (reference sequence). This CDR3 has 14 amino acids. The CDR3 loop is CATSRITGEREQYF. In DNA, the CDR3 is TGTGCCACCAGCAGGATCACAGGGGAACGCGAGCAGTACTTC.

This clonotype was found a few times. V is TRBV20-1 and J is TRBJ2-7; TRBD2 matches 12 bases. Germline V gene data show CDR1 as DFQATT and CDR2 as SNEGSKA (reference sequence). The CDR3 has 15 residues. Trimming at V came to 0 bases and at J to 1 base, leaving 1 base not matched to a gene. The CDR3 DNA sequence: TGCAGTGCTAGAGAGCTAGCGGGAGGGTCCTACGAGCAGTACTTC. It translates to CSARELAGGSYEQYF.

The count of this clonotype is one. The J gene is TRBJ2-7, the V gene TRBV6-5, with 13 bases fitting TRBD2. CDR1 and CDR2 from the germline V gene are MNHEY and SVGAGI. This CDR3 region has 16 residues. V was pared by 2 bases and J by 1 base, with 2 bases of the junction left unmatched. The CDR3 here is CASSYRLAGGSYEQYF. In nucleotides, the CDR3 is TGTGCCAGCAGTTACAGACTAGCGGGAGGTTCCTACGAGCAGTACTTC.

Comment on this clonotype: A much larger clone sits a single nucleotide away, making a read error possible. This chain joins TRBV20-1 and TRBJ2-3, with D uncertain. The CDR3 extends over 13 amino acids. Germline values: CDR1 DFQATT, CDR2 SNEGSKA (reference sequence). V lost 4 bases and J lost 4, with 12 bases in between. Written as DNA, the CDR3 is TGCAGTGCTACACAGAGAAGCGCAGATACGCAGTATTTT. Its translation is CSATQRSADTQYF.

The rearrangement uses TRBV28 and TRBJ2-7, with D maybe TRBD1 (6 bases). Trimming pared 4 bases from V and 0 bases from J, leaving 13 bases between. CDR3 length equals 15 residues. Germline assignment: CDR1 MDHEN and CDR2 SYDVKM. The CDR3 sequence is CASSSLGASSYEQYF. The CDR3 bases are TGTGCCAGCAGTTCCCTGGGGGCTAGCTCCTACGAGCAGTACTTC.

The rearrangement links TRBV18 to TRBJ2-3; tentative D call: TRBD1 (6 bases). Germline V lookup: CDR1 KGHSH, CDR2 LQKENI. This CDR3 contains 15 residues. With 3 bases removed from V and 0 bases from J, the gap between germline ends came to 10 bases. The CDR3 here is CASSPGQLSTDTQYF. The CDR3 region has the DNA TGTGCCAGCTCACCGGGACAACTAAGCACAGATACGCAGTATTTT. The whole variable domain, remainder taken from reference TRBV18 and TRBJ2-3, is NAGVMQNPRHLVRRRGQEARLRCSPMKGHSHVYWYRQLPEEGLKFMVYLQKENIIDESGMPKERFSAEFPKEGPSILRIQQVVRGDSAAYFCASSPGQLSTDTQYFGPGTRLTVL.